Below, 13 T cell receptor beta chains from the same sample are listed, as sequenced in a study of shared clonotypes between healthy human individuals. Repertoires were generated with immunoSEQ multiplex PCR, while TCRdb's copy carries only in-frame clones and drops some. The sample holds around 720,000 clones; about 80% are singletons and the top ten take 1.5% to 2%. The sequenced sample consisted of memory CD4+ T cells sorted from blood. The sample's subset: CD45RA-negative fraction. The receptors here all came from a woman under 40 in good health.

This sequence joins TRBV5-1 and TRBJ2-5; no reliable D call. CDR3 size: 14 residues. Deletions cut 1 base from V and 3 bases from J, with 10 bases between. Germline loops: CDR1 SGHRS, CDR2 YFSETQ. The CDR3 DNA reads as TGCGCCAGCAGCTTGATGTTTACAGAAGAGACCCAGTACTTC. Amino acids: CASSLMFTEETQYF.

The chain combines TRBV5-1 with TRBJ2-1; TRBD1 matches 10 bases. CDR3 length: 15 residues. V shed 4 bases and J 7 bases; nucleotides not matched to a gene: 8. Looked up from germline, CDR1 is SGHRS and CDR2 is YFSETQ. The CDR3: CASSDGTGAKNEQFF. For the CDR3, the DNA is TGCGCCAGCAGCGACGGGACAGGGGCGAAAAATGAGCAGTTCTTC.

The chain employs TRBV18 and TRBJ2-7, with D tentatively TRBD2 (6 bases). V was trimmed by 5 bases and J by 1 base, leaving 9 bases between them. Looked up from germline, CDR1 is KGHSH and CDR2 is LQKENI. CDR3 length: 13 residues. The CDR3 region has the DNA TGTGCCAGCTCAGCGACTAGTTCCTACGAGCAGTACTTC. As protein: CASSATSSYEQYF. The full variable domain, completed using reference TRBV18 and TRBJ2-7, is NAGVMQNPRHLVRRRGQEARLRCSPMKGHSHVYWYRQLPEEGLKFMVYLQKENIIDESGMPKERFSAEFPKEGPSILRIQQVVRGDSAAYFCASSATSSYEQYFGPGTRLTVT.

Regarding this clone: The germline gene is not matched at one end of the junction; a read error may be the cause. The J gene is TRBJ1-2, the V gene TRBV27, with D unclear. The germline V gene has CDR1 MNHEY and CDR2 SMNVEV (reference sequence). The CDR3 contains 13 residues. The CDR3 loop is CASKPVEGYSYTF. CDR3 bases: TGTGCCAGCAAACCCGTGGAGGGCTATAGCTACACCTTC.

DNA for the CDR3: TGTGCCAGCAGCCAAATGGGGGCTGGGGAGACCCAGTACTTC. This codes for CASSQMGAGETQYF. The chain is built from TRBV7-9 and TRBJ2-5, with a weak D call TRBD1 (6 bases). Germline V gives CDR1 SEHNR, CDR2 FQNEAQ (reference sequence). The V and J ends lost 5 bases and 5 bases respectively, with 15 bases between them. This CDR3 is 14 amino acids long.

The chain is built from TRBV5-1 and TRBJ2-6; D gene unclear. Germline V gives CDR1 SGHRS, CDR2 YFSETQ. The CDR3 spans 17 residues. V lost 0 bases and J 2 bases, leaving 12 bases between the germline ends. CDR3 sequence reads: CASSLVPESTGANVLTF. In nucleotides, the CDR3 is TGCGCCAGCAGCTTGGTCCCGGAATCGACTGGGGCCAACGTCCTGACTTTC.

This clone was detected only a few times. This sample includes further DNA sequences coding for the same CDR3. The chain employs TRBV2 and TRBJ2-5; 8 bases agree with TRBD2. The J segment lost 5 bases and the V segment lost 6 bases, leaving 11 bases of the junction unmatched. The CDR3 loop spans 15 amino acids. CDR1 SNHLY and CDR2 FYNNEI come from the germline V gene. The DNA for the CDR3 is TGTGCCAGCAGGAGGGGTGGGACTAGAGGGGAGACCCAGTACTTC. It yields the protein CASRRGGTRGETQYF.

This chain links TRBV5-8 with TRBJ2-5, with D hard to call. Per the germline V gene, CDR1 is SGHTS and CDR2 is YDEGEE. The germline V and J ends were trimmed by 0 bases and 7 bases, with 16 bases remaining between them. The CDR3 is 15 amino acids. CDR3 residues: CASSLVVIEPRTQYF. The DNA for the CDR3 is TGTGCCAGCAGCTTGGTAGTGATAGAACCCCGGACCCAGTACTTC.

This clone appeared a few times. This chain uses TRBV5-4 with TRBJ1-1; no reliable D call. V shed 1 base and J shed 1 base, with 11 bases lying between them. CDR3 size: 15 residues. Germline assignment: CDR1 SGHNT and CDR2 YYREEE (reference sequence). Here the CDR3 reads CASSLWRHSNTEAFF. For the CDR3, the DNA is TGTGCCAGCAGCTTGTGGAGGCACTCGAACACTGAAGCTTTCTTT.

The J gene is TRBJ2-7, the V gene TRBV13, with D hard to call. The CDR3 runs to 14 residues. The germline V and J ends were trimmed by 5 bases and 2 bases, with 13 bases remaining between them. CDR1 is PRHDT and CDR2 is FYEKMQ in the germline V gene (reference sequence). CDR3: CASSIRTEAYEQYF. CDR3 nucleotide sequence: TGTGCCAGCAGCATCAGGACCGAAGCCTACGAGCAGTACTTC.

The chain carries TRBV11-2 and TRBJ2-5; D tentatively reads TRBD1 or TRBD2 (5 bases each). This CDR3 has 14 amino acids. V dropped 4 bases and J dropped 1 base, with 10 bases sitting between them. Germline V gene lookup returns CDR1 SGHAT and CDR2 FQNNGV. As DNA, the CDR3 is TGTGCCAGCAGCTACGGGACGGGCCAAGAGACCCAGTACTTC. It yields the protein CASSYGTGQETQYF.

This clone has only a few counts. The J gene is TRBJ1-1, the V gene TRBV29-1; the match to TRBD1 covers 7 bases. Germline CDR1 is SQVTM and CDR2 is ANQGSEA. This CDR3 is built from 12 residues. Losses at the gene ends were 7 bases for V and 5 bases for J; bases not matched to a gene: 7. CDR3 region: CSGGQTVTEAFF. Here the CDR3 DNA reads TGCAGCGGGGGACAGACCGTGACTGAAGCTTTCTTT.

The CDR3 bases are TGTGCCAGCAGTGAAGGAGGAAGGGGGACGCAGTATTTT. This translates into CASSEGGRGTQYF. The rearrangement links TRBV25-1 to TRBJ2-3; tentatively, D is TRBD1 (6 bases). The CDR3 runs to 13 residues. Germline CDR1 MGHDK, CDR2 SYGVNS. With 2 bases removed from V and 9 bases from J, the gap between germline ends came to 12 bases.